A single TCR beta chain is shown here with its context. These data are taken from a study of blood T cell repertoires in COVID-19. Trimming removed 0 bases from V and 5 bases from J, with 12 bases in between. The CDR3 totals 14 residues. CDR1 is SGHRS and CDR2 is YFSETQ in the germline V gene. Measured with immunoSEQ multiplex PCR; TCRdb has only the in-frame clones, and not every one. The sample contains about 480,000 clones, 89% of which appear only once. The source is a man between 18 and 29 years old with COVID-19, enrolled during active disease. The rearrangement links TRBV5-1 to TRBJ2-7; D possibly corresponds to TRBD1 (6 bases). Material for sequencing was peripheral blood. CDR3: CASSLDQTGNEQYF. The CDR3 nucleotides read TGCGCCAGCAGCTTGGACCAAACAGGGAACGAGCAGTACTTC.